The T cell receptor beta chain described here comes from a study of T cell changes during pregnancy in multiple sclerosis. About this clone itself: This CDR3 is also generated by other DNA sequences in the sample.

The repertoire was sequenced with immunoSEQ multiplex PCR; TCRdb's copy has only in-frame clones and lacks some. This sample has about 38,000 clones, with about nine tenths found just once. With 2 bases removed from V and 4 bases from J, the gap between germline ends came to 5 bases. This CDR3 is built from 12 residues. Germline lookup yields CDR1 MNHEY and CDR2 SMNVEV (reference sequence). The specimen was CD8+ T cells from peripheral blood mononuclear cells, collected in the second trimester of pregnancy. The chain has TRBV27 and TRBJ1-1; D gene uncertain. This clonotype originated in a female donor with multiple sclerosis, enrolled in a pregnancy study. The CDR3 loop reads CASSLTGTEAFF. CDR3 DNA: TGTGCCAGCAGTTTAACGGGCACTGAAGCTTTCTTT.